This entry describes one TCR beta chain. The antigen is not known. V lost 4 bases and J lost 0, with 19 bases in between. Germline values: CDR1 MNHNS, CDR2 SASEGT. CDR3 size: 17 residues. This record comes from a study of cytomegalovirus exposure and HLA in healthy donors. Study-level background: Genetic ancestry analysis placed about 76% of the 300 to 500 donors that were genotyped in the Caucasian-associated cluster.

Study-level results: In a later analysis, at a false discovery rate of 0.05, about 17,000 TCR beta sequences matched HLA alleles. The study dropped some indistinguishable V segments, TRBV6-2 and TRBV6-3 among them. According to a later analysis, donors in an Asian-associated ancestry cluster reportedly had fewer N-insertions than the roughly 640-donor mean.

PCR used 60 Vbeta primers and 13 Jbeta primers. TCRdb's table, derived via immunoSEQ multiplex PCR, lists solely in-frame clones and lacks some. The table lists 250,000 or so clones, approximately 80% of them singletons. The receptor was derived from a woman aged 60-75 years in good health and CMV-seropositive. Source material: PBMCs. V and J are TRBV6-1 and TRBJ2-7; maybe TRBD2 (7 bases). CDR3 DNA sequence: TGTGCCAGCAGTGGATTACAGGGAGGGTGGCTCTCCTACGAGCAGTACTTC. Its translation is CASSGLQGGWLSYEQYF.